This TCR beta chain came from a study of tumor-infiltrating lymphocytes in primary liver carcinoma. For the study at large: Patients were men and women aged 30 to 69 years.

DNA and RNA were both co-extracted from 20-30 mg of bulk tissue that had not been sorted. Those sampled were patients whose primary liver carcinoma was treated by surgical resection. Chronic HBV infection, which was untreated, was present in the patients. Total RNA (about 500 ng) served as template for TCR beta cDNA synthesis primed by a constant-region primer. Researchers made the TCR beta libraries by running three nested multiplex PCR rounds with slightly modified ARM-PCR. Both of the initial two PCR rounds ran for approximately 11 cycles and employed TRBV1-TRBV30 forward primers alongside a C-beta reverse primer. One entry per CDR3 protein, called by TCRdb with MiXCR from the multiplex PCR reads. The sample has approximately 40,000 distinct CDR3 sequences, approximately 70% seen once; the top ten hold about 18%. The CDR3 has 17 amino acids. CDR1 is SEHNR, CDR2 FQNEAQ, per germline (reference sequence).

Concerning this clonotype: Sequence at one end of the junction differs from germline and may be a read error.

The source of this sequence is a man aged 35-49 years with primary liver carcinoma and hepatitis B virus infection. The rearrangement joins TRBV7-9 to TRBJ1-4; a possible D gene is TRBD1 (5 bases). What was sequenced was liver tumor tissue from sampling region 2. The subset was: tumor region T2, inferior pole. CDR3 residues: CASSLDKGRGTNEELFF. CDR3 sequence (DNA): TGTGCCAGCAGCTTAGACAAGGGGCGTGGGACTAATGAAGAACTGTTTTTT.